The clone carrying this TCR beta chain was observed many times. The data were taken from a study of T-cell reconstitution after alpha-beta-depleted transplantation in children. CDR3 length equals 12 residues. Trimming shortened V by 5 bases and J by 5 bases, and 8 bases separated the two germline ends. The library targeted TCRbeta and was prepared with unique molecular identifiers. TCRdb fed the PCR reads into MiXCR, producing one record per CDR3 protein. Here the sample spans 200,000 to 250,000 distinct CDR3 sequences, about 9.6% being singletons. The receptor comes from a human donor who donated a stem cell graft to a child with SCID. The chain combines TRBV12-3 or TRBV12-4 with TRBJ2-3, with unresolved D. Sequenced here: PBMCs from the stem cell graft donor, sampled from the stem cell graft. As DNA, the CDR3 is TGTGCCAGCAGTGCTCCATTAGATACGCAGTATTTT. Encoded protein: CASSAPLDTQYF.